These T cell receptor beta chains were read from a single sample in a study of CD8+CD57+ T cells in acquired aplastic anemia. TCRdb ran MiXCR on the reads and lists one entry per CDR3 protein. The repertoire includes some 140,000 distinct CDR3 sequences, 41% of them detected once, and 8.4% sits in the top ten. Sequencing input: sorted CD4+, CD8+, or CD8+CD57+ T cells (not recorded which) from PBMCs. Every receptor here comes from a human donor in good health, serving as a control. Each CDR3 is given with its conserved first and last residue.

V	J	CDR3
TRBV28	TRBJ1-2	CASTLQYGYTF
TRBV20-1	TRBJ2-3	CSATQGNTDTQYF
TRBV3-1	TRBJ1-4	CASSRPMDRVGEKLFF
TRBV6-1	TRBJ2-7	CATTGDSYEQYF
TRBV12-3/TRBV12-4	TRBJ1-2	CASKKRTDLANYGYTF
TRBV2	TRBJ2-1	CASCGAENSYNEQFF
TRBV6-5	TRBJ1-1	CASSNSGGVGTEAFF
TRBV20-1	TRBJ2-3	CSARIATDTQYF
TRBV19	TRBJ1-1	CASSMMGLNTEAFF
TRBV19	TRBJ2-1	CASSIAGVEQFF
TRBV2	TRBJ1-6	CASARANNSPLHF
TRBV20-1	TRBJ1-5	CSAAPSNQPQHF
TRBV12-3/TRBV12-4	TRBJ2-3	CASSSPSGGEDTQYF
TRBV2	TRBJ1-3	CASSFDRGANTIYF
TRBV24-1	TRBJ2-1	CATSDSGDRVHNEQFF
TRBV28	TRBJ2-1	CASSWDRSYDNEQFF
TRBV19	TRBJ1-6	CASSIEDRGNSPLHF
TRBV15	TRBJ1-1	CATSKGGPEAFF
TRBV12-3/TRBV12-4	TRBJ2-1	CASSSHAGTGANNEQFF
TRBV2	TRBJ2-3	CASRLASSRDTQYF
TRBV19	TRBJ1-2	CASSIGGDYGYTF
TRBV6-1	TRBJ2-5	CASSDFSQDHQETQYF
TRBV27	TRBJ1-6	CASSLLGRLADPPLHF
TRBV9	TRBJ1-5	CASSPGVGASNQPQHF
TRBV19	TRBJ2-7	CASSPADPPTYEQYF
TRBV5-1	TRBJ1-2	CASSLEQGRYGYTF